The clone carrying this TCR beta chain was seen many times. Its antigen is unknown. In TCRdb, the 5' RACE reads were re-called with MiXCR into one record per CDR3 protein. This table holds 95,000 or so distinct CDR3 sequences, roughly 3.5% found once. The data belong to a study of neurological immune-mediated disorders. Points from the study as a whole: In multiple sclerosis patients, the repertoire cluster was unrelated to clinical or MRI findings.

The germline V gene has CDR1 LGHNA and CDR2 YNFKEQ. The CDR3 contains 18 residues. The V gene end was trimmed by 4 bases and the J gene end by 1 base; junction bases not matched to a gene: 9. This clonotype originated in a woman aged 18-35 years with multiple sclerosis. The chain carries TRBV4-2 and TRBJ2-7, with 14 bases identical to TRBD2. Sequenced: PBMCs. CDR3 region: CASSPSGLAGAGSYEQYF. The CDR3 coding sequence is TGTGCCAGCAGCCCGTCGGGACTAGCGGGAGCCGGTTCCTACGAGCAGTACTTC.